This T cell receptor beta chain was sequenced for a study of OX40 agonist ivuxolimab in advanced cancers. Study summary: Patients were treated with intravenous ivuxolimab, dosed at 0.01 to 10 mg/kg and infused every 2 weeks.

Here immunoSEQ multiplex PCR was the method, and the copy in TCRdb shows in-frame clones only, minus some. Of approximately 60,000 clones detected, about 83% appear once; the ten largest clones hold about 0.69%. Sequencing was performed on CD4+ or CD8+ T cells sorted from blood, taken in a trial of the OX40 agonist ivuxolimab. This TCR was recovered from an adult with an advanced solid tumor such as melanoma, head and neck, liver or kidney cancer.

This chain's CDR3 is CASSLGQVDTEAFF. The DNA for the CDR3 is TGTGCCAGCAGTTTGGGACAGGTGGACACTGAAGCTTTCTTT. The rearrangement uses TRBV28 and TRBJ1-1; 8 bases line up with TRBD1. Trimming cost V 3 bases and J 3 bases; bases outside gene matches: 3. CDR3 length equals 14 residues. Germline loops: CDR1 MDHEN, CDR2 SYDVKM.